The rows below give T cell receptor beta chains drawn from one sample of a study of T cells in Graves' hyperthyroidism and ophthalmopathy. TCRdb itself ran the multiplex PCR reads through MiXCR, one entry per CDR3 protein. The top ten clones hold over 20% of a sample with roughly 150,000 distinct CDR3 sequences, approximately 9% of them seen once. Sequencing input: blood. Receptor source: a woman between 18 and 30 years old with Graves' hyperthyroidism that later progressed to Graves' ophthalmopathy. CDR3s include the opening cysteine and the closing phenylalanine or tryptophan. The order of the fields is V gene, J gene, clone size, CDR3 protein. The listing skips clone size in some rows; elsewhere it reads once, few, many or a size class.

V gene: TRBV10-3; J gene: TRBJ1-5; clone size: .; CDR3 protein: CAISPEVQGGNQPQHF
V gene: TRBV13; J gene: TRBJ1-1; clone size: many; CDR3 protein: CASSFQGSNTEAFF
V gene: TRBV6-1; J gene: TRBJ2-5; clone size: .; CDR3 protein: CASSEGGGDVETQYF
V gene: TRBV29-1; J gene: TRBJ2-1; clone size: many; CDR3 protein: CSVEALRAGGGEQFF
V gene: TRBV9; J gene: TRBJ2-1; clone size: many; CDR3 protein: CASSVEASSYNEQFF
V gene: TRBV20-1; J gene: TRBJ1-5; clone size: many; CDR3 protein: CSAGDMSNQPQHF
V gene: TRBV19; J gene: TRBJ1-5; clone size: many; CDR3 protein: CASKAARKRGNQPQHF
V gene: TRBV7-8; J gene: TRBJ2-1; clone size: many; CDR3 protein: CASSFPSDSPRENEQFF
V gene: TRBV5-1; J gene: TRBJ2-1; clone size: .; CDR3 protein: CASTPPTSLRGNEQFF
V gene: TRBV28; J gene: TRBJ1-2; clone size: many; CDR3 protein: CASSLWSGDYGYTF
V gene: TRBV9; J gene: TRBJ2-3; clone size: .; CDR3 protein: CASSYRIGTTRTSTDTQYF
V gene: TRBV7-6; J gene: TRBJ2-5; clone size: many; CDR3 protein: CASSTTGGTGETQYF
V gene: TRBV9; J gene: TRBJ1-6; clone size: many; CDR3 protein: CASSVEGAVGNSPLHF
V gene: TRBV7-8; J gene: TRBJ2-5; clone size: many; CDR3 protein: CASSYNTGVETQYF
V gene: TRBV7-9; J gene: TRBJ2-7; clone size: many; CDR3 protein: CASSFGRGVSYEQYF
V gene: TRBV19; J gene: TRBJ1-5; clone size: few; CDR3 protein: CASSRRVGGATNQPQHF